The clone carrying this TCR beta chain appeared once. Its antigen is unknown. This record comes from a study of cytomegalovirus exposure and HLA in healthy donors. 13 Jbeta primers and 60 Vbeta primers were used for the PCR. Clones were sequenced by immunoSEQ multiplex PCR, and TCRdb holds only the in-frame ones, with some missing. The data hold about 35,000 clones, with 60% to 80% observed a single time. Study-wide results and limits: Using a false discovery rate of 0.05, a later analysis showed that 15,000 to 20,000 TCR beta sequences were associated with HLA alleles. Researchers reportedly found TCR beta sequences accurately predicted most subjects' HLA-A and HLA-B alleles. CMV serostatus was the only recorded immune exposure for donors.

Trimming removed 2 bases at V and 3 bases at J, with 14 bases between. The CDR3 runs 15 residues. From germline, CDR1 is SGDLS and CDR2 YYNGEE. When sampled, the donors appeared nominally healthy, though they likely had unrecorded immune exposures. The receptor's source is a woman aged 30 to 39 in good health and CMV-seropositive. Source material: PBMCs. The rearrangement uses TRBV9 and TRBJ1-1; D is possibly TRBD1 (5 bases). The CDR3 DNA reads as TGTGCCAGCAGCGTCACTGGGACTCCTCACACTGAAGCTTTCTTT. This codes for CASSVTGTPHTEAFF.